These 32 T cell receptor beta chains share one sample of origin, sequenced in a study of blood T cells in healthy people across ages (dated by TCRdb to 2015 to 2017). Library preparation employed 5' RACE. The second PCR ran for about 7 to 11 cycles and used a J-beta primer mix along with a sample-barcoded 5' primer. TCRdb reprocessing: public reads trimmed at Q25 with fastp, clones called with MiXCR, in-frame beta chains kept. Each entry is one CDR3 protein sequence, shown with its most common DNA and genes. The sample profile shows approximately 1,700,000 distinct CDR3 sequences; 39% of them were found once. In total, the top ten clones hold 23% of the sample. The sequencing input was blood. Source of these receptors: a human donor in good health.

Only a few counts were recorded for this clonotype. This chain joins TRBV21-1 and TRBJ1-2. TRBV21-1 is tagged as a pseudogene. This CDR3 is 16 amino acids long. This chain's CDR3 is CASSKAAGRGRDGYTF. Written as DNA, the CDR3 is TGTGCCAGCAGCAAAGCAGCGGGCAGAGGCAGGGATGGCTACACCTTC.

This clonotype was picked up a small number of times. The chain recombines TRBV9 with TRBJ2-7; 10 bases are a match to TRBD2. The V gene end was trimmed by 3 bases and the J gene end by 4 bases; junction bases not matched to a gene: 7. CDR1 is SGDLS and CDR2 is YYNGEE in the germline V gene. There are 15 residues in the CDR3. The CDR3 coding sequence is TGTGCCAGCAGCGAAACTAGCGGGGCGAATTACGAGCAGTACTTC. Its translation: CASSETSGANYEQYF.

In this sample, this clonotype turned up once. This chain links TRBV5-1 with TRBJ2-7; maybe TRBD1 (5 bases). Looked up from germline, CDR1 is SGHRS and CDR2 is YFSETQ. V gave up 1 base and J gave up 1 base, with 12 bases separating them. The CDR3 has 15 amino acids. CDR3 sequence: CASSLFGQGSYEQYF. The CDR3 nucleotides read TGCGCCAGCAGCTTGTTCGGGCAGGGATCCTACGAGCAGTACTTC.

This clonotype was found a few times. The chain links TRBV20-1 to TRBJ2-3; 10 nucleotides line up with TRBD2. The CDR3 totals 16 residues. J lost 0 bases, V lost 0 bases, and 3 bases had no gene match. CDR1 and CDR2 (germline): DFQATT, SNEGSKA (reference sequence). CDR3 sequence: CSAREIAGGSTDTQYF. CDR3 DNA: TGCAGTGCTAGAGAGATAGCGGGGGGAAGCACAGATACGCAGTATTTT.

The V gene is TRBV11-2, the J gene TRBJ1-1, with 7 bases identical to TRBD1. The CDR3 runs to 16 residues. The germline V gene has CDR1 SGHAT and CDR2 FQNNGV. V was pared by 4 bases and J by 6 bases, with 14 bases of the junction left unmatched. The CDR3: CASSSHASTGLPEAFF. The CDR3 DNA reads as TGTGCCAGCAGCTCCCACGCCTCGACAGGGTTACCTGAAGCTTTCTTT.

This clonotype was counted a few times. The genes are TRBV7-6 and TRBJ2-6; D is possibly TRBD1 (5 bases). This CDR3 is built from 16 residues. The ends were cut back, 2 bases at V and 0 bases at J, with 8 bases in the middle. Germline V gene data show CDR1 as SGHVS and CDR2 as FNYEAQ. This CDR3 reads CASSLSGNSGANVLTF. The CDR3 nucleotides read TGTGCCAGCAGCTTATCAGGGAACTCTGGGGCCAACGTCCTGACTTTC.

This clonotype was seen only once. This sequence joins TRBV12-3 or TRBV12-4 and TRBJ2-5; a weak D match, TRBD2 (5 bases). Trimming cost V 7 bases and J 11 bases, with 17 bases left between them. This CDR3 has 12 amino acids. CDR3 bases: TGTGCCAGCACCTCGGGAAGCAATGAGCAGTACTTC. Protein product: CASTSGSNEQYF.

The chain is built from TRBV6-1 and TRBJ1-5; a possible D gene is TRBD1 (6 bases). The CDR3 runs 17 residues. Trimming removed 2 bases from V and 0 bases from J, with 14 bases in between. Germline V lookup: CDR1 MNHNS, CDR2 SASEGT. CDR3 loop: CASSEWAGDHSNQPQHF. CDR3 DNA: TGTGCCAGCAGTGAATGGGCAGGGGATCATAGCAATCAGCCCCAGCATTTT.

V is TRBV21-1 and J is TRBJ2-7; TRBD1, the table's D call, lacks a check against the DNA. TRBV21-1 is a documented pseudogene. The CDR3 is made up of 16 amino acids. CDR3 protein: CASSKFDREVYYEQYF. The CDR3 coding sequence is TGTGCCAGCAGCAAATTTGACAGGGAGGTATACTACGAGCAGTACTTC.

The rearrangement uses TRBV2 and TRBJ2-7; possible D gene TRBD1, 5 bases. The CDR3 consists of 14 residues. V lost 4 bases to trimming and J lost 2 bases, with 12 bases between them. CDR1 and CDR2 (germline): SNHLY, FYNNEI. CDR3 in amino acids: CASSGLKGAYEQYF. The CDR3 nucleotides read TGTGCCAGCAGTGGATTGAAAGGGGCCTACGAGCAGTACTTC.

This clonotype has more than one count but fewer than ten. The chain recombines TRBV7-2 with TRBJ1-5; 9 bases are shared with TRBD1. Trimming at V came to 5 bases and at J to 0 bases, leaving 5 bases not matched to a gene. This CDR3 has 16 residues. Germline loops: CDR1 SGHTA, CDR2 FQGNSA. DNA of the CDR3: TGTGCCAGCAGCGGACAGGGGACACATAGCAATCAGCCCCAGCATTTT. Its translation is CASSGQGTHSNQPQHF.

The table lists this clonotype with a few counts. The chain recombines TRBV5-6 with TRBJ2-5; D is perhaps TRBD1 or TRBD2 (5 bases each). V dropped 4 bases and J dropped 9 bases, with 16 bases sitting between them. The CDR3 runs 13 residues. The germline CDR1 and CDR2 sequences are SGHDT and YYEEEE. DNA for the CDR3: TGTGCCAGCAGCCATCCGGGATTAGGGGCCCAGTACTTC. Translating gives CASSHPGLGAQYF.

The rearrangement uses TRBV7-8 and TRBJ1-2, with D perhaps TRBD1 (6 bases). The length of the CDR3 is 18 residues. CDR1 and CDR2 (germline): SGHVS, FQNEAQ. Trimming pared 2 bases from V and 2 bases from J, leaving 21 bases between. The CDR3 DNA reads TGTGCCAGCAGCTTAAAAGCCGGTCTCGGGACACCAAACTATGGCTACACCTTC. Translation: CASSLKAGLGTPNYGYTF.

As to this clonotype: A much more abundant neighbour one base away suggests this may be a read error. The chain is built from TRBV29-1 and TRBJ2-5; D gene uncertain. This CDR3 is built from 11 residues. The germline V and J ends were trimmed by 4 bases and 11 bases, with 14 bases remaining between them. Germline values: CDR1 SQVTM, CDR2 ANQGSEA. The CDR3 nucleotides are TGCAGCGTTGTACTAAGCGACAAGCAGTACTTC. This translates into CSVVLSDKQYF.

V usage is TRBV5-1 and J usage is TRBJ2-3; 8 positions match TRBD1. The CDR3 contains 15 residues. Looked up from germline, CDR1 is SGHRS and CDR2 is YFSETQ. J gave up 4 bases and V 1 base, and 5 bases lay outside the gene matches. For the CDR3, the DNA is TGCGCCAGCAGCTTGACCTCGACAGGGGCAGATACGCAGTATTTT. Translation gives CASSLTSTGADTQYF.

This clonotype was seen a few times. V gene TRBV24-1 combines with J gene TRBJ2-3; D gene ambiguous. The CDR3 has 11 residues. V was clipped by 5 bases and J by 4 bases, with 3 bases between them. The V gene's germline CDR1 is KGHDR and CDR2 SFDVKD. This chain's CDR3 is CATSVSDTQYF. The DNA for the CDR3 is TGTGCCACCAGTGTCTCAGATACGCAGTATTTT.

There are a few counts of this clonotype. The rearrangement joins TRBV10-3 to TRBJ2-5, with 11 bases matching TRBD2. Trimming took 2 bases from V and 4 from J; bases not matched to a gene: 6. The CDR3 is 16 residues long. Germline V gene sequence: CDR1 ENHRY, CDR2 SYGVKD. The CDR3 reads CAISEPIAGGRETQYF. For the CDR3, the DNA is TGTGCCATCAGTGAGCCCATAGCGGGGGGGCGAGAGACCCAGTACTTC.

The genes are TRBV7-2 and TRBJ1-1; maybe TRBD1 (5 bases). Trimming removed 5 bases from V and 5 bases from J, with 18 bases in between. Germline CDR1 and CDR2: SGHTA and FQGNSA. The CDR3 extends over 15 amino acids. The CDR3 coding sequence is TGTGCCAGCAGCCCGACGGGGGACCGGGGGACTGAAGCTTTCTTT. Protein: CASSPTGDRGTEAFF.

The chain employs TRBV18 and TRBJ2-1, with D possibly TRBD1 on 5 matching bases. Germline V CDR1 and CDR2: KGHSH, LQKENI. The V end was cut by 6 bases, the J end by 0 bases, with 27 bases between. The CDR3 spans 20 residues. CDR3 residues: CASSRRRQGAPIDSYNEQFF. CDR3 sequence (DNA): TGTGCCAGCTCTCGGCGTCGACAAGGGGCCCCCATCGACTCCTACAATGAGCAGTTCTTC.

In its sample, this clonotype was seen a few times. V usage is TRBV29-1 and J usage is TRBJ2-1; perhaps TRBD1 as D (5 bases). Trimming pared 2 bases from V and 8 bases from J, leaving 10 bases between. The CDR3 contains 12 residues. Looked up from germline, CDR1 is SQVTM and CDR2 is ANQGSEA. The CDR3 sequence: CSVERAGYEQFF. The DNA for the CDR3 is TGCAGCGTTGAACGGGCAGGGTATGAGCAGTTCTTC.

Turning to this clonotype: One base away lies a much larger clone, so this may be a sequencing read error. This chain joins TRBV2 and TRBJ2-7, with a tentative D call TRBD1 (5 bases). The CDR3 is made up of 14 amino acids. Germline CDR1 SNHLY, CDR2 FYNNEI. The CDR3 protein is CASSIRGLSYGQYF. The CDR3 nucleotides are TGTGCCAGCAGTATAAGGGGCCTGTCCTACGGGCAGTACTTC.

The gene calls are TRBV7-2 and TRBJ2-6; no clear D. This CDR3 is built from 16 residues. Germline CDR1 reads SGHTA; CDR2 reads FQGNSA. V gave up 0 bases and J gave up 0 bases, with 6 bases separating them. The CDR3 loop is CASSLARVSGANVLTF. The DNA of the CDR3 is TGTGCCAGCAGCTTAGCCCGAGTCTCTGGGGCCAACGTCCTGACTTTC.

Here the CDR3 reads CASSPGLAGFSAKNIQYF. The CDR3 region has the DNA TGTGCCAGCAGCCCGGGACTAGCGGGATTCTCAGCCAAAAACATTCAGTACTTC. The chain uses TRBV7-2 and TRBJ2-4, with 13 bases matching TRBD2. The CDR3 totals 18 residues. V lost 5 bases and J lost 0; bases outside the gene matches: 7. The germline V gene has CDR1 SGHTA and CDR2 FQGNSA.

A few counts support this clonotype. This sequence joins TRBV10-3 and TRBJ2-7, with 7 nucleotides matching TRBD1. This CDR3 spans 16 amino acids. J lost 4 bases, V lost 2 bases, and 11 bases had no gene match. Germline loops: CDR1 ENHRY, CDR2 SYGVKD. The CDR3 spells CAISEGVGDSQYEQYF. CDR3 nucleotides: TGTGCCATCAGTGAGGGGGTGGGGGACAGCCAGTACGAGCAGTACTTC.

In this sample, this clonotype turned up a few times. The genes are TRBV20-1 and TRBJ2-5, with 7 nucleotides matching TRBD1. Looked up from germline, CDR1 is DFQATT and CDR2 is SNEGSKA (reference sequence). After removal of 3 bases from V and 2 bases from J, the junction contained 9 bases not matched to a gene. The CDR3 runs 15 residues. The CDR3 is CSASYGTALQETQYF. In nucleotides, the CDR3 is TGCAGTGCTAGTTATGGGACAGCCCTTCAAGAGACCCAGTACTTC.

This clonotype was seen more than once but under ten times. The chain uses TRBV9 and TRBJ2-5; D unresolved. The CDR3 consists of 13 residues. Germline-derived CDR1 and CDR2 are SGDLS and YYNGEE. V gave up 3 bases and J gave up 4 bases, with 10 bases separating them. Here the CDR3 reads CASSARLRETQYF. In nucleotides, the CDR3 is TGTGCCAGCAGCGCCCGGTTGCGAGAGACCCAGTACTTC.

This clonotype occurred a few times. CDR3 sequence (DNA): TGCGCCAGCAGGGCCGGGACAGGGGACTACAATGAGCAGTTCTTC. Protein sequence: CASRAGTGDYNEQFF. The chain uses TRBV5-1 and TRBJ2-1; 10 positions agree with TRBD1. CDR1 is SGHRS, CDR2 YFSETQ, per germline. The length of the CDR3 is 15 residues. V lost 5 bases, J lost 3 bases, and 5 bases stayed unmatched.

The gene calls are TRBV27 and TRBJ2-3; D not certain. The CDR3 is 14 residues long. The V gene lost 4 bases and the J gene lost 6 bases, with 14 bases spanning the gap. Per the germline V gene, CDR1 is MNHEY and CDR2 is SMNVEV (reference sequence). In nucleotides, the CDR3 is TGTGCCAGCAGTTCGGCGGCATCTCCGGATACGCAGTATTTT. Its protein is CASSSAASPDTQYF.

The CDR3 bases are TGTGCCAGCAGCCCTCTCTTTGCAGGGAAGAATAGCAATCAGCCCCAGCATTTT. Protein sequence: CASSPLFAGKNSNQPQHF. This rearrangement joins TRBV7-2 to TRBJ1-5, with a tentative D call TRBD1 (5 bases). Germline CDR1 is SGHTA and CDR2 is FQGNSA. The CDR3 sequence is 18 residues long. V lost 5 bases and J 0 bases, leaving 20 bases between the germline ends.

In its sample, this clonotype was seen once. The chain joins TRBV6-1 to TRBJ1-6; TRBD1 aligns across 10 bases. Germline V CDR1 and CDR2: MNHNS, SASEGT. The CDR3 contains 14 residues. V shed 6 bases and J 14 bases; nucleotides not matched to a gene: 10. The CDR3 DNA follows: TGTGCCAGCAGATCCGGGACAGGGGACATATCCCTCCACTTT. Protein: CASRSGTGDISLHF.

There are a few counts of this clonotype. The chain has TRBV19 and TRBJ2-5; D possibly matches TRBD1 or TRBD2 (5 bases each). The J call may be incorrect, as the DNA end agrees better with TRBJ2-7. Germline V gene sequence: CDR1 LNHDA, CDR2 SQIVND (reference sequence). The CDR3 sequence is 12 residues long. DNA for the CDR3: TGTGCCAGTAGTATCGGGACGGGCGAGCAGTACTTC. Encoded protein: CASSIGTGEQYF.

This clonotype was detected a few times. The chain links TRBV6-2 or TRBV6-3 to TRBJ1-2; possible D gene TRBD1, 6 bases. V shed 6 bases and J shed 4 bases, with 18 bases lying between them. CDR3 length equals 15 residues. Germline-derived CDR1 and CDR2 are MNHEY and SVGEGT. CDR3 coding DNA: TGTGCCAGCAGACGATCCGGACAGCCGACCTATGGCTACACCTTC. Protein: CASRRSGQPTYGYTF.